A selection of T cell receptor beta chains follows, all from one sample in a study of cytomegalovirus exposure and HLA in healthy donors. Using immunoSEQ multiplex PCR, the repertoire was profiled, and TCRdb retains in-frame clones only, with some absent. Here the sample spans fewer than 200,000 clones, 65% to 85% being singletons. Sequences were obtained from PBMCs. The source of these receptors is a man in his 60s in good health and CMV-seronegative. The CDR3 runs from the conserved cysteine through the conserved F or W. Only part of the rows carry a size: once, few, many, or a class if the clone is expanded.

V	J	size	CDR3
TRBV5-1	TRBJ2-2	-	CASSLSLAGEYTGELFF
TRBV19	TRBJ1-1	-	CASDRDRGAEAFF
TRBV7-9	TRBJ2-3	-	CASSPPEPGQYF
TRBV25-1	TRBJ1-1	-	CASSATGRDTEAFF
TRBV5-1	TRBJ2-1	-	CASMGRAYEQFF
TRBV5-1	TRBJ2-6	-	CASSWEAGANVLTF
TRBV5-1	TRBJ2-5	-	CASSPAGTGQETQYF
TRBV5-4	TRBJ2-3	-	CASTGVGGGLPTDTQYF
TRBV6-1	TRBJ2-7	-	CASSEWSSGSYEQYF
TRBV5-1	TRBJ1-2	once	CASSPGQGQGYTF
TRBV5-1	TRBJ2-3	-	CASSQGLAVSTDTQYF
TRBV6-5	TRBJ2-7	-	CASGFGGGLGNEQYF
TRBV19	TRBJ1-3	-	CASNRAGSGNTIYF
TRBV18	TRBJ1-1	-	CASSPDMGQMNTEAFF
TRBV4-2	TRBJ1-3	-	CASSQGTPGNTIYF
TRBV6-6	TRBJ2-1	-	CASSPLGPVEGGEQFF
TRBV5-8	TRBJ2-3	-	CASSLGASGSVADTQYF
TRBV5-1	TRBJ2-3	-	CASSSQREGLNTQYF
TRBV27	TRBJ1-5	-	CASSFVGHQPQHF
TRBV5-1	TRBJ1-6	-	CASSRDRGTQGALHF
TRBV11-2	TRBJ1-4	-	CASSHYLRKQGINEKLFF
TRBV7-9	TRBJ2-5	-	CASSPTGVETQYF
TRBV6-5	TRBJ1-4	-	CASSYLAGADEKLFF
TRBV18	TRBJ1-1	-	CASSRETNEAFF
TRBV4-3	TRBJ2-5	-	CASSQEGRGYETQYF
TRBV10-3	TRBJ2-3	-	CAITMGGTDTQYF
TRBV2	TRBJ1-5	-	CASKGREDSNQPQHF
TRBV5-4	TRBJ1-2	-	CASSTGQGPYGYTF
TRBV6-5	TRBJ1-2	-	CASSPQGPYGYPF
TRBV2	TRBJ2-5	-	CATRTGTSETQYF
TRBV6-4	TRBJ1-4	-	CASREFLGQGLNEKLFF
TRBV18	TRBJ2-3	-	CASSPQTSGHTDTQYF
TRBV6-4	TRBJ2-1	few	CASSDAGGAYNEQFF
TRBV6-1	TRBJ1-2	-	CASSERRGGGGNYGYTF
TRBV4-2	TRBJ1-2	-	CASSQVLGETYGYTF
TRBV30	TRBJ2-1	few	CACLTGRILERWPQFF
TRBV18	TRBJ1-4	-	CASSLGQDNEKLFF
TRBV30	TRBJ2-7	-	CAWLRDRGLEQYF
TRBV5-6	TRBJ2-5	-	CASSLFRDRVLWAETQYF
TRBV19	TRBJ2-7	-	CASAAGDTYEQYF
TRBV11-3	TRBJ2-3	-	CASSFSSTDTQYF
TRBV7-3	TRBJ2-1	-	CASSLEAGEHNEQFF
TRBV28	TRBJ2-7	-	CASSLLQGDVYF
TRBV30	TRBJ1-2	-	CAWWTGGYGYTF
TRBV14	TRBJ2-2	-	CASRRTSGGNTGELFF
TRBV4-2	TRBJ2-1	-	CASSQDQRKQFF
TRBV6-5	TRBJ1-1	-	CASSYSPGAMNTEAFF
TRBV5-1	TRBJ2-1	few	CASSLSPPTGTYNEQFF